The rows below give T cell receptor beta chains drawn from one sample of a study of cytomegalovirus exposure and HLA in healthy donors. The assay was immunoSEQ multiplex PCR, and TCRdb's table has in-frame clones only and misses some. The data hold under 200,000 clones, with 75% to 85% observed a single time. The sequenced sample consisted of PBMCs. The source of these receptors is a girl aged 2 to 9 in good health and CMV-seropositive. Each CDR3 is given with its conserved first and last residue. D genes are given only for firm matches. Clone size is shown for a subset of rows, as once, few, many or a class of expanded clone.

clone_size	v_call	cdr3_length	j_call	d_call	cdr3_aa	cdr3_nt
few	TRBV5-1	14	TRBJ2-7	NA	CASSLLGLGAEQYF	TGCGCCAGCAGCCTGTTAGGCTTAGGGGCCGAGCAGTACTTC
NA	TRBV30	13	TRBJ1-2	TRBD1	CAWSDRGENGYTF	TGTGCCTGGTCTGACAGGGGGGAAAATGGCTACACCTTC
NA	TRBV10-2	15	TRBJ1-5	NA	CASSRGRRDGQPQHF	TGCGCCAGCAGCCGAGGCCGCAGGGATGGTCAGCCCCAGCATTTT
NA	TRBV27	14	TRBJ2-5	TRBD1	CASSRGTEQETQYF	TGTGCCAGCAGTAGAGGGACAGAACAAGAGACCCAGTACTTC
NA	TRBV29-1	15	TRBJ1-4	NA	CSVEVLGADNEKLFF	TGCAGCGTTGAAGTATTGGGGGCCGATAATGAAAAACTGTTTTTT
NA	TRBV10-3	15	TRBJ2-2	NA	CAISTQTGRTGELFF	TGTGCCATCAGTACTCAGACAGGGAGGACCGGGGAGCTGTTTTTT
NA	TRBV27	12	TRBJ1-1	NA	CASMSMNTEAFF	TGTGCCAGCATGTCAATGAACACTGAAGCTTTCTTT
NA	TRBV29-1	17	TRBJ2-1	TRBD2	CSAGTSGRALLYNEQFF	TGCAGCGCGGGGACTAGCGGGAGGGCCTTACTCTACAATGAGCAGTTCTTC
NA	TRBV28	17	TRBJ1-5	TRBD1	CASSSRQGVCSNQPQHF	TGTGCCAGCAGTTCCCGACAGGGGGTTTGTAGCAATCAGCCCCAGCATTTT
NA	TRBV30	13	TRBJ1-1	NA	CAWTRQMNTEAFF	TGTGCCTGGACGCGACAGATGAACACTGAAGCTTTCTTT
once	TRBV19	13	TRBJ1-5	NA	CASMIGFDQPQHF	TGTGCCAGTATGATCGGGTTCGACCAGCCCCAGCATTTT
NA	TRBV2	14	TRBJ2-5	TRBD1	CASTHDRGWETQYF	TGTGCCAGCACCCACGACAGGGGATGGGAGACCCAGTACTTC
NA	TRBV27	14	TRBJ2-7	NA	CASSAGRSGYEQYF	TGTGCCAGCAGCGCAGGGCGGTCAGGGTACGAGCAGTACTTC
NA	TRBV6-6	15	TRBJ2-2	NA	CASSLMGVVTGELFF	TGTGCCAGCAGTTTAATGGGAGTGGTCACCGGGGAGCTGTTTTTT
NA	TRBV6-5	16	TRBJ2-3	TRBD2	CASSYWTSGEGDTQYF	TGTGCCAGCAGTTACTGGACTAGCGGAGAGGGAGATACGCAGTATTTT
few	TRBV7-6	17	TRBJ2-3	NA	CASSQILSVRAEDTQYF	TGTGCCAGCAGCCAAATACTTAGCGTGAGGGCGGAAGATACGCAGTATTTT
NA	TRBV18	16	TRBJ1-2	NA	CASSGSPGLINYGYTF	TGTGCCAGCTCAGGGTCTCCAGGGCTTATCAACTATGGCTACACCTTC
NA	TRBV25-1	12	TRBJ2-3	TRBD1	CASRTGADTQYF	TGTGCCAGCAGGACAGGGGCAGATACGCAGTATTTT
NA	TRBV6-5	16	TRBJ2-1	TRBD2	CASSFKTSGWYNEQFF	TGTGCCAGCAGTTTTAAGACTAGCGGGTGGTACAATGAGCAGTTCTTC
NA	TRBV27	14	TRBJ2-2	TRBD1	CASSLWTGAGELFF	TGTGCCAGCAGTTTATGGACAGGGGCCGGGGAGCTGTTTTTT
NA	TRBV11-2	16	TRBJ2-3	NA	CASSVNQGLTTDTQYF	TGTGCCAGCAGCGTAAACCAGGGGCTGACCACAGATACGCAGTATTTT
once	TRBV9	15	TRBJ2-3	TRBD2	CASSVGGRAPDTQYF	TGTGCCAGCAGCGTCGGCGGGAGGGCCCCAGATACGCAGTATTTT
NA	TRBV6-5	15	TRBJ1-2	TRBD1	CASGGGDRIGGGYTF	TGTGCCAGCGGAGGAGGGGACAGAATAGGAGGTGGCTACACCTTC
NA	TRBV12-5	15	TRBJ1-5	TRBD1	CASGFPDRAGQPQHF	TGTGCTAGTGGTTTTCCGGACAGGGCGGGTCAGCCCCAGCATTTT
once	TRBV28	13	TRBJ2-5	TRBD2	CASITSGKETQYF	TGTGCCAGCATAACTAGCGGGAAAGAGACCCAGTACTTC